This section outlines one T cell receptor (beta chain) sequence together with its context. There are 14 residues in the CDR3. Germline CDR1 SGHVS, CDR2 FQNEAQ. Trimming removed 5 bases from V and 6 bases from J; junction bases left unmatched: 8. This sample is drawn from a study of cytomegalovirus exposure and HLA in healthy donors. The PCR used 60 Vbeta and 13 Jbeta primers. The protocol was immunoSEQ multiplex PCR, while the TCRdb copy is restricted to in-frame clones and leaves out a portion. The sample includes 150,000 to 200,000 clones, around three quarters seen only once; the top ten take around 3.1%.

The V call is TRBV7-8, the J call TRBJ2-7, with 9 bases fitting TRBD1. The source of this sequence is a male donor in good health and CMV-seronegative. The sequenced sample was PBMCs. The CDR3 DNA follows: TGTGCCAGCAGCCGCCTGGGACAGGGAATCGAGCAGTACTTC. Translation gives CASSRLGQGIEQYF. Together with reference TRBV7-8 and TRBJ2-7, the CDR3 gives the full variable domain: GAGVSQSPRYKVAKRGQDVALRCDPISGHVSLFWYQQALGQGPEFLTYFQNEAQLDKSGLPSDRFFAERPEGSVSTLKIQRTQQEDSAVYLCASSRLGQGIEQYFGPGTRLTVT.